This T cell receptor (beta chain) was captured by sequencing in a study of cytomegalovirus exposure and HLA in healthy donors. Study context: Among the roughly 400 genotyped donors, less than 85% were placed in the Caucasian-associated ancestry cluster.

PCR employed 60 Vbeta and 13 Jbeta primers. The data were produced by immunoSEQ multiplex PCR, yet TCRdb's version contains in-frame clones alone and is incomplete. The sample has around 150,000 clones, roughly 90% seen once. Points on this clone: The antigen is unknown.

Study observations and caveats: It was in a later analysis that TCR association rates were seen to vary by HLA locus, highest for DRB1 and lowest for HLA-C. TCR sequences were mostly rare, though some public TCRs occurred in many donors.

The CDR3 covers 17 residues. Germline V gives CDR1 LNHDA, CDR2 SQIVND (reference sequence). Trimming pared 3 bases from V and 7 bases from J, leaving 22 bases between. V and J are TRBV19 and TRBJ2-1; D not resolved. This clonotype originated in a middle-aged woman in good health and CMV-seronegative. Sequencing was performed on PBMCs. In DNA form, the CDR3 reads TGTGCCAGTAGTATTCGTGGTGGCGGATACTTTAGGAATGAGCAGTTCTTC. It yields the protein CASSIRGGGYFRNEQFF.